What follows are 28 T cell receptor beta chains derived from one specimen sequenced in a study of blood T cell repertoires in COVID-19. Generated by immunoSEQ multiplex PCR, the TCRdb table keeps only in-frame clones and is missing some. The table shows over 250,000 clones, with around 86% occurring only once. The material sequenced was PBMCs or T cells enriched from blood (not recorded which). The receptors shown here come from a young woman who had recovered from COVID-19.

This chain joins TRBV18 and TRBJ1-5; no clear D gene. Germline assignment: CDR1 KGHSH and CDR2 LQKENI. V lost 4 bases, J lost 0 bases, and 13 bases lay in between. The CDR3 extends over 16 amino acids. The CDR3: CASSLSQPYSNQPQHF. DNA of the CDR3: TGTGCCAGCTCACTTTCACAGCCTTATAGCAATCAGCCCCAGCATTTT.

The V gene is TRBV5-1, the J gene TRBJ1-3, with 8 bases fitting TRBD1. The CDR3 sequence is 15 residues long. Trimming cost V 2 bases and J 0 bases; bases outside gene matches: 1. The germline CDR1 and CDR2 sequences are SGHRS and YFSETQ. The CDR3 here is CASSLTGGSGNTIYF. The CDR3 DNA reads as TGCGCCAGCAGCTTAACAGGGGGCTCTGGAAACACCATATATTTT.

The chain is built from TRBV18 and TRBJ1-4; D might be TRBD1 (6 bases). With 3 bases removed from V and 8 bases from J, the gap between germline ends came to 22 bases. The CDR3 is made up of 17 amino acids. Looked up from germline, CDR1 is KGHSH and CDR2 is LQKENI. CDR3 coding DNA: TGTGCCAGCTCACCGTCGGGGGGCGAGGGTGAAAGCGAAAAACTGTTTTTT. It codes for CASSPSGGEGESEKLFF. Supplemented by reference TRBV18 and TRBJ1-4, the full variable domain reads NAGVMQNPRHLVRRRGQEARLRCSPMKGHSHVYWYRQLPEEGLKFMVYLQKENIIDESGMPKERFSAEFPKEGPSILRIQQVVRGDSAAYFCASSPSGGEGESEKLFFGSGTQLSVL.

J is TRBJ1-5 and V is TRBV6-2 or TRBV6-3, with 7 bases fitting TRBD1. The V gene's germline CDR1 is MNHEY and CDR2 SVGEGT. The CDR3 is 21 residues long. With V trimmed by 0 bases and J by 0 bases, 17 bases remained unmatched. The chain's CDR3 is CASSYSLSGVSTGDSNQPQHF. The CDR3 DNA sequence: TGTGCCAGCAGTTACTCTCTTTCCGGGGTTTCCACAGGGGATAGCAATCAGCCCCAGCATTTT.

This chain uses TRBV11-3 with TRBJ2-3; D may be TRBD2 (6 bases). Germline lookup yields CDR1 SGHNT and CDR2 YENEEA. Trimming pared 4 bases from V and 0 bases from J, leaving 11 bases between. CDR3 length: 15 residues. CDR3 DNA: TGTGCCAGCAGCTCTGACGGGGGAAGCACAGATACGCAGTATTTT. It specifies CASSSDGGSTDTQYF.

CDR3 nucleotide sequence: TGTGCCAGCAGACAGGGAAACTATGGCTACACCTTC. This codes for CASRQGNYGYTF. The rearrangement joins TRBV28 to TRBJ1-2, with D possibly TRBD1 on 6 matching bases. Germline loops: CDR1 MDHEN, CDR2 SYDVKM. The CDR3 totals 12 residues. The V gene lost 6 bases and the J gene lost 2 bases, with 7 bases spanning the gap.

DNA of the CDR3: TGCAGTGCTAGTCGCGGCAGGGGATTCCAAGAGACCCAGTACTTC. Its translation is CSASRGRGFQETQYF. The gene calls are TRBV20-1 and TRBJ2-5; D perhaps matches TRBD1 (6 bases). The CDR3 loop spans 15 amino acids. V shed 3 bases and J shed 1 base, with 15 bases lying between them. Germline V gene lookup returns CDR1 DFQATT and CDR2 SNEGSKA (reference sequence).

This clone appeared a single time. The CDR3, as DNA: TGTGCCAGCAGCTCCCAGCGGGACGGGGCCAACGTCCTGACTTTC. It is translated as CASSSQRDGANVLTF. The chain employs TRBV5-4 and TRBJ2-6, with 7 bases matching TRBD2. V trimming: 3 bases; J trimming: 4 bases; junction bases outside the gene matches: 4. The CDR3 sequence is 15 residues long. Looked up from germline, CDR1 is SGHNT and CDR2 is YYREEE (reference sequence).

J is TRBJ2-1 and V is TRBV30; TRBD2 agrees at 8 bases. CDR3 length: 12 amino acids. Germline lookup yields CDR1 GTSNPN and CDR2 SVGIG (reference sequence). The junction had 1 base not matched to a gene; V was cut back by 3 bases and J by 6 bases. The CDR3, as DNA: TGTGCCTGGAGAAGCGGGGGCAATGAGCAGTTCTTC. Protein product: CAWRSGGNEQFF.

This CDR3 is CASSPLAGGRPDTQYF. The CDR3 DNA reads as TGTGCCAGCAGCCCGTTGGCGGGGGGGAGGCCAGATACGCAGTATTTT. J is TRBJ2-3 and V is TRBV3-1 (or the pseudogene TRBV3-2); TRBD2 aligns across 9 bases. The CDR3 runs 16 residues. Trimming at V came to 4 bases and at J to 4 bases, leaving 9 bases not matched to a gene. Germline V lookup: CDR1 LGHDT, CDR2 YNNKEL (reference sequence).

The chain carries TRBV10-1 and TRBJ1-3; unclear D gene. The CDR3 has 15 amino acids. CDR1 and CDR2 from the germline V gene are WNHNN and SYGVQD (reference sequence). With 4 bases removed from V and 0 bases from J, the gap between germline ends came to 10 bases. The CDR3 loop reads CASSAGGTSGNTIYF. The CDR3, as DNA: TGCGCCAGCAGTGCCGGAGGAACCTCTGGAAACACCATATATTTT.

This clone was recorded once. As DNA, the CDR3 is TGTGCCAGCAGTGAAGCAACCCCACGAAGCCAGCCCCAGCATTTT. Encoded protein: CASSEATPRSQPQHF. V is TRBV2 and J is TRBJ1-5; D ambiguous. Trimming stripped 0 bases from V and 7 bases from J, with 13 bases between. Germline V lookup: CDR1 SNHLY, CDR2 FYNNEI. The CDR3 is 15 amino acids.

CDR3 bases: TGTGCCAGCAGCCAACAGACCGGCGGGGATTCCTACGAGCAGTACTTC. Protein: CASSQQTGGDSYEQYF. V gene TRBV7-2 combines with J gene TRBJ2-7; D is possibly TRBD2 (6 bases). CDR1 is SGHTA and CDR2 is FQGNSA in the germline V gene. Trimming took off 5 bases at V and 1 base at J, with 18 bases between the two ends. CDR3 length: 16 amino acids.

The V gene is TRBV5-1, the J gene TRBJ1-6, with 9 bases that match TRBD1. CDR1 and CDR2 from the germline V gene are SGHRS and YFSETQ. CDR3 size: 14 residues. Losses at the gene ends were 4 bases for V and 8 bases for J; bases not matched to a gene: 4. The CDR3 protein is CASSQGQGYSPLHF. CDR3 in DNA: TGCGCCAGCAGCCAGGGACAGGGTTATTCACCCCTCCACTTT.

The CDR3 is CASSRATYEQYF. The CDR3 region has the DNA TGTGCCAGCAGCAGGGCTACCTACGAGCAGTACTTC. The rearrangement links TRBV12-3 or TRBV12-4 to TRBJ2-7, with D maybe TRBD1 (5 bases). Trimming cost V 6 bases and J 2 bases, with 8 bases left between them. This CDR3 spans 12 amino acids.

The chain recombines TRBV2 with TRBJ1-6, with 10 bases matching TRBD1. Unmatched junction bases numbered 5, after V lost 8 bases and J lost 10 bases. There are 13 residues in the CDR3. Germline CDR1 is SNHLY and CDR2 is FYNNEI. CDR3 region: CASRGTGDSPLHF. The DNA for the CDR3 is TGTGCCAGCCGAGGGACAGGGGACTCACCCCTCCACTTT.

This clone occurred once. The chain combines TRBV19 with TRBJ2-7, with 7 bases identical to TRBD2. Germline V gives CDR1 LNHDA, CDR2 SQIVND (reference sequence). The CDR3 has 15 residues. V gave up 3 bases and J gave up 4 bases; unmatched junction bases: 9. The CDR3 region is CASSMAGAPTYEQYF. The CDR3 nucleotides are TGTGCCAGTAGTATGGCGGGAGCCCCTACATACGAGCAGTACTTC.

V usage is TRBV11-2 and J usage is TRBJ2-7, with D possibly TRBD1 on 5 matching bases. This CDR3 has 11 amino acids. V was trimmed by 5 bases and J by 7 bases, leaving 9 bases between them. Per germline, CDR1 SGHAT and CDR2 FQNNGV. The DNA of the CDR3 is TGTGCCAGCAGCAAACAGGAAGAGCAGTACTTC. This gives the protein CASSKQEEQYF.

Only one count was recorded for this clone. The CDR3 nucleotides read TGTGCCAGTAGTATAGTTCGACGGCGGCAGACTCAGAACACTGAAGCTTTCTTT. Protein sequence: CASSIVRRRQTQNTEAFF. The chain recombines TRBV19 with TRBJ1-1, with D unclear. The V and J ends lost 1 base and 1 base respectively, with 19 bases between them. The CDR3 loop spans 18 amino acids. Germline CDR1 and CDR2: LNHDA and SQIVND (reference sequence).

The chain uses TRBV7-9 and TRBJ2-7; 8 bases map to TRBD1. In germline, CDR1 is SEHNR, CDR2 FQNEAQ (reference sequence). V trimming: 3 bases; J trimming: 6 bases; junction bases outside the gene matches: 7. This CDR3 has 14 amino acids. The CDR3 nucleotides read TGTGCCAGCAGCTTTAGGCAGGGGGCACGCGAGCAGTACTTC. Protein: CASSFRQGAREQYF.

This chain joins TRBV30 and TRBJ2-4; D is unclear. The CDR3 covers 14 residues. The V gene lost 0 bases and the J gene lost 0 bases, with 6 bases spanning the gap. Germline CDR1 and CDR2: GTSNPN and SVGIG (reference sequence). CDR3 DNA sequence: TGTGCCTGGAGTGTGCGGCTAGCCAAAAACATTCAGTACTTC. Translation gives CAWSVRLAKNIQYF.

V and J are TRBV30 and TRBJ1-6, with D perhaps matching TRBD1 (5 bases). V was pared by 0 bases and J by 10 bases, with 13 bases between. CDR1 is GTSNPN and CDR2 is SVGIG in the germline V gene (reference sequence). This CDR3 is built from 14 residues. CDR3 DNA sequence: TGTGCCTGGAGTGTAGCGGGGGTGCGCTCACCCCTCCACTTT. Encoded protein: CAWSVAGVRSPLHF.

This sequence joins TRBV2 and TRBJ2-7; D is possibly TRBD1 (5 bases). The V gene's germline CDR1 is SNHLY and CDR2 FYNNEI. The V and J ends lost 1 base and 2 bases respectively, with 12 bases between them. The CDR3 has 15 residues. CDR3 sequence reads: CASSEVPGRAYEQYF. DNA for the CDR3: TGTGCCAGCAGTGAAGTTCCCGGCAGGGCCTACGAGCAGTACTTC.

The chain recombines TRBV6-2 or TRBV6-3 with TRBJ1-1; D uncertain. Germline CDR1 reads MNHEY; CDR2 reads SVGEGT. Trimming removed 0 bases from V and 5 bases from J, with 7 bases in between. The CDR3 totals 13 residues. DNA for the CDR3: TGTGCCAGCAGTTACTCAAGAGGGACTGAAGCTTTCTTT. Translating gives CASSYSRGTEAFF.

In this sample, this clone turned up a few times. V usage is TRBV10-3 and J usage is TRBJ1-3; D is possibly TRBD1 (6 bases). The V gene lost 4 bases and the J gene lost 1 base, with 14 bases spanning the gap. The CDR3 has 16 residues. Germline values: CDR1 ENHRY, CDR2 SYGVKD. For the CDR3, the DNA is TGTGCCATCAGTGCCCTCGGGGGGGCTTCTGGAAACACCATATATTTT. Protein product: CAISALGGASGNTIYF.

This chain connects TRBV4-3 to TRBJ1-4; D ambiguous. The germline V and J ends were trimmed by 0 bases and 7 bases, with 21 bases remaining between them. The CDR3 has 18 residues. The V gene's germline CDR1 is LGHNA and CDR2 YSLEER. The CDR3 sequence: CASSQDGVPEGGSEKLFF. CDR3 bases: TGCGCCAGCAGCCAAGACGGGGTGCCGGAGGGCGGATCTGAAAAACTGTTTTTT.

This clone was detected only once. The chain is built from TRBV7-2 and TRBJ1-2; 8 nucleotides agree with TRBD1. This CDR3 region has 15 residues. Trimming at V came to 5 bases and at J to 7 bases, leaving 12 bases not matched to a gene. In germline, CDR1 is SGHTA, CDR2 FQGNSA. The CDR3 here is CASSTYGGRGLGYTF. Here the CDR3 DNA reads TGTGCCAGCAGCACCTACGGCGGCAGGGGGCTTGGCTACACCTTC.

The rearrangement uses TRBV15 and TRBJ2-2; D may be TRBD1 (5 bases). This CDR3 has 15 amino acids. Deletions cut 0 bases from V and 8 bases from J, with 13 bases between. Germline V lookup: CDR1 LNHNV, CDR2 YYDKDF (reference sequence). CDR3 region: CATSRESRVFGELFF. CDR3 bases: TGTGCCACCAGCAGAGAATCCAGGGTGTTTGGGGAGCTGTTTTTT.